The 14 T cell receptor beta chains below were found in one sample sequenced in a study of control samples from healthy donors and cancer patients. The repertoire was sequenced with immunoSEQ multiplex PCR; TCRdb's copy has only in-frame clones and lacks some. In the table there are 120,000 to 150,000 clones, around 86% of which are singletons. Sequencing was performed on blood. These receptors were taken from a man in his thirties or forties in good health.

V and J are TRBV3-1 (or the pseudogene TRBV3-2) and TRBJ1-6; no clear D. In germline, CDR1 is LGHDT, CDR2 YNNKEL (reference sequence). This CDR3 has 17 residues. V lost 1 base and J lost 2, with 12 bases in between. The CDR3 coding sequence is TGTGCCAGCAGCCAAGGGCCCCCACAAACCTATAATTCACCCCTCCACTTT. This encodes CASSQGPPQTYNSPLHF.

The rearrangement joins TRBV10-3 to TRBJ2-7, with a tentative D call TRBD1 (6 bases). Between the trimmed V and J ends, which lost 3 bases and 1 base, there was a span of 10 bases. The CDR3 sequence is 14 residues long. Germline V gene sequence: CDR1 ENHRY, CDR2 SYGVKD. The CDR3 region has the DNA TGTGCCATCAGTGACCGGGACACGTCCTACGAGCAGTACTTC. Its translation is CAISDRDTSYEQYF.

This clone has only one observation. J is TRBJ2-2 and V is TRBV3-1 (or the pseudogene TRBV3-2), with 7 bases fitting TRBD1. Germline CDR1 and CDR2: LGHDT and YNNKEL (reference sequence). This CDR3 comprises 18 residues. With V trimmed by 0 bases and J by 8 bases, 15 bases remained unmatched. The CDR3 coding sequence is TGTGCCAGCAGCCAAGATCTTGTAGGACAGGACCCTGTAGGGGAGCTGTTTTTT. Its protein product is CASSQDLVGQDPVGELFF.

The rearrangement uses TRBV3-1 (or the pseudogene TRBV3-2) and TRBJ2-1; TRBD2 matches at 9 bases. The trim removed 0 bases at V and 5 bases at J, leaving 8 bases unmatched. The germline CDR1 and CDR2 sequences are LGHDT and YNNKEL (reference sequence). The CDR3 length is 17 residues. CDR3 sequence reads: CASSQEGVAGDNNEQFF. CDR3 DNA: TGTGCCAGCAGCCAAGAGGGGGTAGCGGGGGATAACAATGAGCAGTTCTTC.

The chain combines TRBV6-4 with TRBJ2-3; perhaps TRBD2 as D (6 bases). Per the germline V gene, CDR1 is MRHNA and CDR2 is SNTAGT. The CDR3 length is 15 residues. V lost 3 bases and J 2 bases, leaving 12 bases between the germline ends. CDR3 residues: CASSDRGLYTDTQYF. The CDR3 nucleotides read TGTGCCAGCAGTGATCGGGGGTTATACACAGATACGCAGTATTTT.

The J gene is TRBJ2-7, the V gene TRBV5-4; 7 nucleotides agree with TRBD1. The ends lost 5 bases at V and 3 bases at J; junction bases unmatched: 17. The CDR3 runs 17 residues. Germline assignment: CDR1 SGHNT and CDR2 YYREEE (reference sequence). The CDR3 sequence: CASSLQTGTLSNYEQYF. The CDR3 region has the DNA TGTGCCAGCAGTCTCCAGACAGGGACCCTTAGCAACTACGAGCAGTACTTC.

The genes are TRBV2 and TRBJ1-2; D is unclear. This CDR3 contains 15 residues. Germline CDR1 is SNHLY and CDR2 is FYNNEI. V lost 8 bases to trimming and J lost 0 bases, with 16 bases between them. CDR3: CASSEDAGTNYGYTF. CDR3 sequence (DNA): TGTGCCAGCTCCGAGGACGCCGGGACTAACTATGGCTACACCTTC.

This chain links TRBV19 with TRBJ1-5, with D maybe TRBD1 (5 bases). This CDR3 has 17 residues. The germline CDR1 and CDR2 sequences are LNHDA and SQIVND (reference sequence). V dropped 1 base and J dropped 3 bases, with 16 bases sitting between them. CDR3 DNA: TGTGCCAGTAGTATAGTTCAGGGAAGGTTGGCCAATCAGCCCCAGCATTTT. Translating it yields CASSIVQGRLANQPQHF.

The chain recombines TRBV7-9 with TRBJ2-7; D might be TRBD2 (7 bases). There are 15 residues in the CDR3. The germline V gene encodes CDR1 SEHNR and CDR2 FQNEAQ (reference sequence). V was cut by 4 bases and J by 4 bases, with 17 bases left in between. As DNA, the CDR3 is TGTGCCAGCAGCTCGAGAAAAGGGGGGGATTACGAGCAGTACTTC. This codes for CASSSRKGGDYEQYF.

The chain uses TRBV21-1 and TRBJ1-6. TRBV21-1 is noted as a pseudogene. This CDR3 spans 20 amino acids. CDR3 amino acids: CASSAKSPSGGATYNSPLHF. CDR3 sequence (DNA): TGTGCCAGCAGCGCAAAGTCCCCCTCGGGAGGGGCTACCTATAATTCACCCCTCCACTTT.

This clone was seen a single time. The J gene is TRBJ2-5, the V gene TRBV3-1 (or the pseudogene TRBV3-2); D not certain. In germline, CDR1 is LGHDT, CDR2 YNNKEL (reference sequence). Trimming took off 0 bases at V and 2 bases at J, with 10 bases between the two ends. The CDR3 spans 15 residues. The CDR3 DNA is TGTGCCAGCAGCCAAGAAATGCGGAGTCAAGAGACCCAGTACTTC. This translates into CASSQEMRSQETQYF.

CDR3 amino acids: CASSETVGTRYEQYF. CDR3 in DNA: TGTGCCAGCAGTGAAACCGTGGGAACCCGCTACGAGCAGTACTTC. This chain links TRBV6-1 with TRBJ2-7; no clear D gene. V gave up 2 bases and J gave up 3 bases, with 14 bases separating them. Germline V gene sequence: CDR1 MNHNS, CDR2 SASEGT. The CDR3 spans 15 residues.

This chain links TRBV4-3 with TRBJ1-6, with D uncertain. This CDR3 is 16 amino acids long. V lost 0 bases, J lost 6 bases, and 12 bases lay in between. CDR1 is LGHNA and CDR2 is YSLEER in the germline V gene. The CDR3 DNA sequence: TGCGCCAGCAGCCAAGATAATCGGGTTCTTAATTCACCCCTCCACTTT. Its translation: CASSQDNRVLNSPLHF.

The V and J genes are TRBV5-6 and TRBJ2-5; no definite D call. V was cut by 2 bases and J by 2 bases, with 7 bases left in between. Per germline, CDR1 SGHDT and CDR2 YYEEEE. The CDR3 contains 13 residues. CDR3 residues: CASSFWGQETQYF. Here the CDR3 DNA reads TGTGCCAGCAGCTTCTGGGGACAAGAGACCCAGTACTTC.